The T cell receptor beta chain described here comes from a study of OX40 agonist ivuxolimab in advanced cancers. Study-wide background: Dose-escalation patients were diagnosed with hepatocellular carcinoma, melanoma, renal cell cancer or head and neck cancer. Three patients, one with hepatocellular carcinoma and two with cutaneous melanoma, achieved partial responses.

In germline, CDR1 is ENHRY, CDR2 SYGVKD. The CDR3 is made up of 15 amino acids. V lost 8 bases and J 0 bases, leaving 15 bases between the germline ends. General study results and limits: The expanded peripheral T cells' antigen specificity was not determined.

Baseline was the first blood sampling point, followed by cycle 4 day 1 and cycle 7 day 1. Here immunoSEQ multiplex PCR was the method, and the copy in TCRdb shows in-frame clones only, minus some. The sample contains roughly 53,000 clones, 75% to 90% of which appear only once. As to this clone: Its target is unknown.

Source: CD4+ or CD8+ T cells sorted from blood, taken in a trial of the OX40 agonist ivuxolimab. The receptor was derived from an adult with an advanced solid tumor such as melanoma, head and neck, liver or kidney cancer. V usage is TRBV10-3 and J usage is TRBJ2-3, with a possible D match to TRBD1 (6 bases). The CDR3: CAIQTTTGSTDTQYF. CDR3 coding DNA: TGTGCCATCCAAACCACAACAGGGAGCACAGATACGCAGTATTTT.